These 27 T cell receptor beta chains share one sample of origin, sequenced in a study of blood T cell repertoires in COVID-19. Only in-frame clones appear in the TCRdb table, and some are missing; sequencing was by immunoSEQ multiplex PCR. The table has under 250,000 clones, almost 90% seen once. The sample was peripheral blood. The receptors were gathered from a man older than 75 with acute or convalescent COVID-19.

The chain combines TRBV28 with TRBJ1-5; D not resolved. CDR1 and CDR2 from the germline V gene are MDHEN and SYDVKM. V was cut by 5 bases and J by 4 bases, with 12 bases left in between. The CDR3 runs to 14 residues. The CDR3 DNA sequence: TGTGCCAGCAGTGGCCGGTCAGGTAATCAGCCCCAGCATTTT. Residues: CASSGRSGNQPQHF.

J is TRBJ1-2 and V is TRBV7-2; D possibly corresponds to TRBD1 (6 bases). The germline CDR1 and CDR2 sequences are SGHTA and FQGNSA. V lost 1 base and J 8 bases, leaving 14 bases between the germline ends. The CDR3 loop spans 14 amino acids. As DNA, the CDR3 is TGTGCCAGCAGCTTAGAGGGAACAGGGAGAGGCTACACCTTC. It codes for CASSLEGTGRGYTF.

The CDR3 loop reads CASSPRGAAKGDNEQFF. For the CDR3, the DNA is TGTGCCAGCAGCCCCCGAGGAGCGGCGAAAGGAGACAATGAGCAGTTCTTC. This rearrangement joins TRBV12-1 to TRBJ2-1; the table assigns TRBD2, which was not confirmed against the DNA. TRBV12-1 is a pseudogene. The CDR3 is made up of 17 amino acids.

This rearrangement joins TRBV29-1 to TRBJ2-5; a weak D match, TRBD2 (6 bases). V lost 0 bases and J 4 bases, leaving 9 bases between the germline ends. This CDR3 is 13 amino acids long. CDR1 is SQVTM and CDR2 is ANQGSEA in the germline V gene. The CDR3 is CSVEDRRGETQYF. Written as DNA, the CDR3 is TGCAGCGTTGAAGATCGGAGGGGAGAGACCCAGTACTTC.

This chain links TRBV18 with TRBJ1-2; TRBD1 matches at 8 bases. This CDR3 comprises 13 residues. V lost 6 bases and J lost 3; bases outside the gene matches: 3. In germline, CDR1 is KGHSH, CDR2 LQKENI. CDR3 sequence: CASSLDRDYGYTF. In nucleotides, the CDR3 is TGTGCCAGCTCCCTGGACAGGGACTATGGCTACACCTTC.

This rearrangement joins TRBV15 to TRBJ2-1; 15 positions agree with TRBD2. V shed 1 base, J shed 2 bases, and the junction held 9 bases outside the gene matches. CDR3 length: 20 residues. Germline CDR1 is LNHNV and CDR2 is YYDKDF (reference sequence). The CDR3, as DNA: TGTGCCACCAGCAGAGCTGAAGGACTAGCGGGAGGGAGGCCCTACAATGAGCAGTTCTTC. It translates to CATSRAEGLAGGRPYNEQFF.

The chain links TRBV29-1 to TRBJ2-2; D gene unclear. V lost 4 bases and J lost 6, with 12 bases in between. Germline V gene lookup returns CDR1 SQVTM and CDR2 ANQGSEA. This CDR3 region has 13 residues. The CDR3 region is CSVGNRQSGELFF. CDR3 nucleotide sequence: TGCAGCGTTGGTAACCGCCAGTCCGGGGAGCTGTTTTTT.

The rearrangement links TRBV29-1 to TRBJ1-1, with 7 bases matching TRBD1. CDR1 and CDR2 (germline): SQVTM, ANQGSEA. The CDR3 has 13 residues. J was trimmed by 0 bases and V by 7 bases; bases with no gene match: 5. CDR3 region: CSASDRLNTEAFF. The CDR3 DNA is TGCAGCGCCTCGGACAGGTTGAACACTGAAGCTTTCTTT. Full variable domain (rest looked up from reference TRBV29-1 and TRBJ1-1): SAVISQKPSRDICQRGTSLTIQCQVDSQVTMMFWYRQQPGQSLTLIATANQGSEATYESGFVIDKFPISRPNLTFSTLTVSNMSPEDSSIYLCSASDRLNTEAFFGQGTRLTVV.

This sequence joins TRBV15 and TRBJ2-3, with D hard to call. Trimming left V 2 bases short and J 2 bases short, with 14 bases between. Per germline, CDR1 LNHNV and CDR2 YYDKDF (reference sequence). The CDR3 consists of 16 residues. The CDR3 spells CATSRLTDSLTDTQYF. The CDR3 region has the DNA TGTGCCACCAGCAGACTTACCGACTCTCTCACAGATACGCAGTATTTT.

The gene calls are TRBV6-1 and TRBJ2-5, with TRBD2 matching 10 bases. Germline CDR1 is MNHNS and CDR2 is SASEGT. This CDR3 region has 16 residues. The V gene end was trimmed by 4 bases and the J gene end by 2 bases; junction bases not matched to a gene: 7. This chain's CDR3 is CASSGAGGLRQETQYF. CDR3 DNA sequence: TGTGCCAGCAGTGGAGCGGGGGGGCTTAGACAAGAGACCCAGTACTTC.

The rearrangement joins TRBV2 to TRBJ1-1; 9 bases line up with TRBD1. The CDR3 contains 13 residues. Germline V gene data show CDR1 as SNHLY and CDR2 as FYNNEI. Trimming cost V 5 bases and J 7 bases; bases outside gene matches: 5. The chain's CDR3 is CASSKGQGIEAFF. CDR3 sequence (DNA): TGTGCCAGCAGTAAGGGACAGGGCATTGAAGCTTTCTTT.

This clone was picked up one time. The rearrangement links TRBV4-3 to TRBJ2-1; D is perhaps TRBD1 (5 bases). Trimming stripped 0 bases from V and 2 bases from J, with 8 bases between. The length of the CDR3 is 15 residues. The V gene's germline CDR1 is LGHNA and CDR2 YSLEER. The CDR3 loop is CASSQDQGTYNEQFF. CDR3 nucleotide sequence: TGCGCCAGCAGCCAAGATCAGGGTACCTACAATGAGCAGTTCTTC.

V and J are TRBV21-1 and TRBJ1-2; TRBD1, the D gene given by the table, was not confirmed from the DNA. TRBV21-1 is flagged as a pseudogene. The CDR3 sequence is 11 residues long. The CDR3 bases are TGTGCCGATGGGCCCCAACCCGGCTACACCTTC. This translates into CADGPQPGYTF.

The chain combines TRBV29-1 with TRBJ2-1; TRBD2 matches at 7 bases. V dropped 2 bases and J dropped 2; count of bases not matched to a gene: 6. Germline V gene data show CDR1 as SQVTM and CDR2 as ANQGSEA. The CDR3 runs to 15 residues. The CDR3: CSVELAGEPYNEQFF. The DNA of the CDR3 is TGCAGCGTTGAACTGGCGGGAGAGCCCTACAATGAGCAGTTCTTC.

The V call is TRBV10-3, the J call TRBJ2-7, with 8 positions matching TRBD2. In germline, CDR1 is ENHRY, CDR2 SYGVKD. The CDR3 sequence is 13 residues long. The V gene end was trimmed by 7 bases and the J gene end by 6 bases; junction bases not matched to a gene: 8. The CDR3 coding sequence is TGTGCCATCACCTCCCGAGCGGGAGTCGAGCAGTACTTC. Protein product: CAITSRAGVEQYF.

V and J are TRBV19 and TRBJ1-5; maybe TRBD1 (6 bases). The CDR3 sequence is 17 residues long. Germline V gene data show CDR1 as LNHDA and CDR2 as SQIVND (reference sequence). V shed 0 bases and J shed 6 bases, with 18 bases lying between them. CDR3 sequence: CASSIDLRQPGVQPQHF. CDR3 nucleotide sequence: TGTGCCAGTAGTATAGATCTTCGCCAGCCAGGGGTTCAGCCCCAGCATTTT.

This clone is a singleton in its sample. The gene calls are TRBV11-2 and TRBJ2-7; 8 nucleotides align to TRBD1. The CDR3 contains 13 residues. CDR1 is SGHAT, CDR2 FQNNGV, per germline. With V trimmed by 7 bases and J by 6 bases, 8 bases remained unmatched. The CDR3 reads CASTNSRGREQYF. The CDR3 DNA is TGTGCCAGCACCAACAGCAGGGGGCGCGAGCAGTACTTC.

The chain carries TRBV3-1 (or the pseudogene TRBV3-2) and TRBJ2-1; 8 bases agree with TRBD1. This CDR3 region has 17 residues. The germline V gene encodes CDR1 LGHDT and CDR2 YNNKEL (reference sequence). After removal of 2 bases from V and 6 bases from J, the junction contained 12 bases not matched to a gene. CDR3 amino acids: CASSQKPGTGLSNEQFF. The CDR3, as DNA: TGTGCCAGCAGCCAAAAGCCCGGGACAGGCCTATCCAATGAGCAGTTCTTC.

The chain joins TRBV7-2 to TRBJ2-3; TRBD2 matches at 11 bases. Germline V lookup: CDR1 SGHTA, CDR2 FQGNSA. The CDR3 extends over 16 amino acids. V dropped 3 bases and J dropped 3; count of bases not matched to a gene: 5. Here the CDR3 reads CASSLLAGGPTDTQYF. The DNA for the CDR3 is TGTGCCAGCAGCTTGTTAGCGGGGGGGCCGACAGATACGCAGTATTTT.

This chain connects TRBV5-8 to TRBJ1-4; D may be TRBD1 (5 bases). This CDR3 is built from 13 residues. The V gene's germline CDR1 is SGHTS and CDR2 YDEGEE. Deletions cut 0 bases from V and 7 bases from J, with 7 bases between. CDR3 DNA: TGTGCCAGCAGCTTGGTGGGGGGTGAAAAACTGTTTTTT. Translated, it gives CASSLVGGEKLFF.

The rearrangement links TRBV7-9 to TRBJ1-2; D not resolved. With 1 base removed from V and 0 bases from J, the gap between germline ends came to 15 bases. This CDR3 spans 17 amino acids. The germline V gene has CDR1 SEHNR and CDR2 FQNEAQ (reference sequence). The CDR3 sequence is CASSLVFIAKANYGYTF. CDR3 in DNA: TGTGCCAGCAGCTTAGTTTTTATAGCCAAAGCTAACTATGGCTACACCTTC.

V and J are TRBV7-8 and TRBJ2-1, with D perhaps matching TRBD2 (6 bases). CDR3 length: 17 amino acids. In germline, CDR1 is SGHVS, CDR2 FQNEAQ. V lost 3 bases to trimming and J lost 8 bases, with 23 bases between them. CDR3 region: CASSFFHISPSEDEQFF. CDR3 nucleotides: TGTGCCAGCAGCTTCTTCCATATTTCCCCTAGCGAGGATGAGCAGTTCTTC.

V and J are TRBV13 and TRBJ1-2; D gene uncertain. The V end lost 2 bases, the J end lost 4 bases, and 5 bases lay between the germline ends. From germline, CDR1 is PRHDT and CDR2 FYEKMQ (reference sequence). The CDR3 totals 12 residues. CDR3 sequence: CASSLQIYGYTF. The DNA for the CDR3 is TGTGCCAGCAGCTTACAGATCTATGGCTACACCTTC. Filled out from reference TRBV13 and TRBJ1-2, the complete variable domain reads AAGVIQSPRHLIKEKRETATLKCYPIPRHDTVYWYQQGPGQDPQFLISFYEKMQSDKGSIPDRFSAQQFSDYHSELNMSSLELGDSALYFCASSLQIYGYTFGSGTRLTVV.

This clone was detected once. The gene calls are TRBV5-8 and TRBJ2-1; 12 bases agree with TRBD2. V shed 3 bases and J 10 bases; nucleotides not matched to a gene: 14. The V gene's germline CDR1 is SGHTS and CDR2 YDEGEE. This CDR3 has 17 residues. CDR3 in amino acids: CASSSGQRLAGAKEQFF. The CDR3 bases are TGTGCCAGCAGCTCCGGACAGAGACTAGCGGGAGCTAAGGAGCAGTTCTTC.

This clone has a single count. The chain uses TRBV28 and TRBJ1-1, with 10 bases fitting TRBD1. The germline CDR1 and CDR2 sequences are MDHEN and SYDVKM. Trimming cost V 0 bases and J 14 bases; bases outside gene matches: 3. The CDR3 extends over 12 amino acids. The CDR3 loop reads CASSLWDRGYFF. The CDR3 DNA follows: TGTGCCAGCAGTTTATGGGACAGGGGGTACTTCTTT. The entire variable domain, with the rest obtained from reference TRBV28 and TRBJ1-1, is as follows: DVKVTQSSRYLVKRTGEKVFLECVQDMDHENMFWYRQDPGLGLRLIYFSYDVKMKEKGDIPEGYSVSREKKERFSLILESASTNQTSMYLCASSLWDRGYFFGQGTRLTVV.

The chain uses TRBV5-1 and TRBJ2-2; weak D call: TRBD2 (6 bases). Trimming cost V 1 base and J 5 bases, with 12 bases left between them. The CDR3 covers 15 residues. Germline CDR1 reads SGHRS; CDR2 reads YFSETQ. The CDR3 coding sequence is TGCGCCAGCAGCTTGAACGTCGGGGGTACCGGGGAGCTGTTTTTT. Translation gives CASSLNVGGTGELFF.

This sequence joins TRBV6-5 and TRBJ1-4; perhaps TRBD1 as D (5 bases). The CDR3 runs 14 residues. Germline CDR1 reads MNHEY; CDR2 reads SVGAGI. Trimming took off 6 bases at V and 8 bases at J, with 16 bases between the two ends. The CDR3 DNA reads as TGTGCCAGCAGGCCAACCGGGACTGAGGAAAAACTGTTTTTT. Amino acids: CASRPTGTEEKLFF.